This record concerns one T cell receptor beta chain sequence. Its antigen is still unknown. These data belong to a study of beta chain features in type 1 diabetes. This CDR3 is built from 15 residues. Whole-study findings and limits: There was a moderate but significant shortening of TCRB CDR3s in all four CD4+ subsets of Type 1 diabetes patients.

Expressed TCRB transcripts were sequenced after all isolated RNA was converted to cDNA. Generated by immunoSEQ multiplex PCR, the TCRdb table keeps only in-frame clones and is missing some. Counted here are around 300,000 clones, about 15% occurring once; the ten biggest clones make up about 0.014%. The chain joins TRBV21-1 to TRBJ2-1; the table assigns TRBD1, which was not confirmed against the DNA. TRBV21-1 corresponds to a pseudogene. Specimen: naive CD4+ T cells from blood. The clonotype comes from a man between 18 and 35 years old with type 1 diabetes. CDR3 coding DNA: TGTGCCAGCATATTCCGGGACAGGGAGGCTGGTGAGCAGTTCTTC. This gives the protein CASIFRDREAGEQFF.